A single count supports the clone carrying this T cell receptor beta chain. No antigen is known for it. A read error may account for a junction end that differs from germline. Division of CD4+ cells produced a CD45RA+ naive subset and a CD45RA-negative memory subset. The data were obtained in a study of shared clonotypes between healthy human individuals. Looking at the study overall: Plates per donor: three CD4 naive, three CD4 memory, two CD8 naive, one CD8 memory. Study-level points and caveats: A limitation of the genetic and exposure-history diversity represented arose from few donors. Sequencing depth was a factor that was expected to affect clonotype sharing among donors.

The CDR3 has 14 amino acids. The germline gives CDR1 SGHNT, CDR2 YYREEE (reference sequence). Data came from immunoSEQ multiplex PCR; TCRdb stores just in-frame clones and leaves some out. The data show 780,000 or so clones, with roughly two thirds seen just once and more than 1.5% held by the top ten. This TCR derives from a woman aged 30 to 39 in good health. This chain uses TRBV5-4 with TRBJ2-7; D gene uncertain. The sample was memory CD4+ T cells sorted from blood. Specified subset: CD45RA-negative fraction. The CDR3 bases are TGTGCCAGTAGCTTGGAAGCCAACTCCTACGAGCAGTACTTC. It specifies CASSLEANSYEQYF.